The 8 T cell receptor beta chains below were found in one sample sequenced in a study of OX40 agonist ivuxolimab in advanced cancers. Libraries were prepared by immunoSEQ multiplex PCR; TCRdb keeps only in-frame clonotypes and omits some of them. In the table there are 60,000 to 80,000 clones, roughly 82% of which are singletons. The material was CD4+ or CD8+ T cells sorted from blood, obtained in a trial of the OX40 agonist ivuxolimab. The receptor source for this set is an adult with an advanced solid tumor such as melanoma, head and neck, liver or kidney cancer.

The J gene is TRBJ2-2, the V gene TRBV4-3; D is possibly TRBD1 or TRBD2 (5 bases each). The germline V gene has CDR1 LGHNA and CDR2 YSLEER. CDR3 size: 14 residues. The V end was cut by 2 bases, the J end by 4 bases, with 8 bases between. The DNA of the CDR3 is TGCGCCAGCAGCCAACCTGGGGGCACCGGGGAGCTGTTTTTT. This codes for CASSQPGGTGELFF.

This clone appeared a single time. The chain uses TRBV6-5 and TRBJ2-3; tentative D call: TRBD1 (5 bases). The CDR3 is 14 amino acids. Germline CDR1 reads MNHEY; CDR2 reads SVGAGI. V lost 6 bases and J 1 base, leaving 11 bases between the germline ends. CDR3 sequence reads: CASRQEYRTDTQYF. CDR3 DNA: TGTGCCAGCAGACAGGAATATCGCACAGATACGCAGTATTTT.

The chain has TRBV6-1 and TRBJ1-5; D gene uncertain. There are 17 residues in the CDR3. The germline gives CDR1 MNHNS, CDR2 SASEGT. V was shortened by 2 bases and J by 2 bases, with 16 bases between the two germline ends. The CDR3 loop is CASSEFIPLRGNQPQHF. The DNA of the CDR3 is TGTGCCAGCAGTGAATTCATTCCCCTTAGAGGCAATCAGCCCCAGCATTTT.

The V and J genes are TRBV7-9 and TRBJ2-7; weak D call: TRBD2 (6 bases). The CDR3 length is 15 residues. The V and J ends lost 1 base and 7 bases respectively, with 17 bases between them. In germline, CDR1 is SEHNR, CDR2 FQNEAQ (reference sequence). CDR3 in DNA: TGTGCCAGCAGCTTAGATTCGGCAGGCGGAGGGGAGCAGTACTTC. Translated: CASSLDSAGGGEQYF.

On this clone: One end of the junction does not line up with germline, which may come from a read error. The V and J genes are TRBV7-7 and TRBJ2-2; TRBD2 matches at 7 bases. Germline V CDR1 and CDR2: SSHAT, FNYEAQ (reference sequence). The CDR3 runs 15 residues. CDR3 bases: TGTGCTAGCAGCTTGAATCCGGGGGGCACCGGGGAGCTGTTTTTT. Translating gives CASSLNPGGTGELFF.

The chain carries TRBV7-9 and TRBJ1-1; D is ambiguous. V lost 2 bases, J lost 5 bases, and 3 bases lay in between. The CDR3 length is 11 residues. CDR1 and CDR2 (germline): SEHNR, FQNEAQ (reference sequence). The CDR3 sequence is CASSLFTEAFF. The CDR3 DNA follows: TGTGCCAGCAGCTTATTTACTGAAGCTTTCTTT.

V and J are TRBV19 and TRBJ1-2, with 7 bases identical to TRBD1. CDR1 and CDR2 (germline): LNHDA, SQIVND (reference sequence). J gave up 7 bases and V 1 base, and 6 bases lay outside the gene matches. The CDR3 has 14 amino acids. The CDR3 DNA reads as TGTGCCAGTAGTATAGTGACAGGGAGGAGTGGCTACACCTTC. It encodes CASSIVTGRSGYTF.

The chain links TRBV7-3 to TRBJ1-2; possibly TRBD1 for D (5 bases). From germline, CDR1 is SGHTA and CDR2 FQGTGA. The length of the CDR3 is 15 residues. V lost 5 bases, J lost 6 bases, and 19 bases lay in between. CDR3: CASSRNQGTGDGYTF. Written as DNA, the CDR3 is TGTGCCAGCAGCCGAAACCAGGGTACAGGCGATGGCTACACCTTC.